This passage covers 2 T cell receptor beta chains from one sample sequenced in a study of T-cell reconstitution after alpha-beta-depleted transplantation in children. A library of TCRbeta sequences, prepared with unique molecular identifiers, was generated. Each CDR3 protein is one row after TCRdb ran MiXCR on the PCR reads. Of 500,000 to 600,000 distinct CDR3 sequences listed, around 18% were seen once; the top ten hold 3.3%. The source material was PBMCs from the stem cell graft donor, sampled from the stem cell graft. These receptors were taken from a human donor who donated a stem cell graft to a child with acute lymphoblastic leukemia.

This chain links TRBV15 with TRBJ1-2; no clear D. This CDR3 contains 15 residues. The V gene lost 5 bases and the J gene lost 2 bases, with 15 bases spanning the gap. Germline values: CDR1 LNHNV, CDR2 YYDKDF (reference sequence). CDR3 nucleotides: TGTGCCACCAGCGGTTGGACCGAAAGCAACTATGGCTACACCTTC. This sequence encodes CATSGWTESNYGYTF. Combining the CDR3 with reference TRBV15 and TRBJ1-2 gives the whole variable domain DAMVIQNPRYQVTQFGKPVTLSCSQTLNHNVMYWYQQKSSQAPKLLFHYYDKDFNNEADTPDNFQSRRPNTSFCFLDIRSPGLGDTAMYLCATSGWTESNYGYTFGSGTRLTVV.

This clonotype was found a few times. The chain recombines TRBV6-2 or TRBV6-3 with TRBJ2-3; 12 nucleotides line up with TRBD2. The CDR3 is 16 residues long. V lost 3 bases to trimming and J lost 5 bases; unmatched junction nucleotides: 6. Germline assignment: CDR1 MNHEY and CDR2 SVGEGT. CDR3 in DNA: TGTGCCAGCAGTTATGCTAGCGGGAGGGCCAAAGATACGCAGTATTTT. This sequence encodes CASSYASGRAKDTQYF.